A selection of T cell receptor beta chains follows, all from one sample in a study of blood T cell repertoires in COVID-19. Assay: immunoSEQ multiplex PCR; the TCRdb copy retains only in-frame clones and omits some. This table has approximately 100,000 clones, around 85% appearing once. The sample taken for sequencing was peripheral blood. The receptor set was obtained from a woman aged 65 to 85 with active or convalescent COVID-19. Each CDR3 is given with its conserved first and last residue. A D gene is named only where the DNA matches it firmly. Some rows mark clone size as missing; the rest say once, few, many or name a class of expanded clone.

v_gene	j_gene	abundance	d_gene	CDR3nt	CDR3aa
TRBV6-6	TRBJ2-7	NA	TRBD2	TGTGCCAGCAGTTACCCCGGGGGGTCCTACGAGCAGTACTTC	CASSYPGGSYEQYF
TRBV7-8	TRBJ1-2	NA	TRBD1	TGTGCCAGCAGCTCCGGGACAGGGGAGTTTGGCTACACCTTC	CASSSGTGEFGYTF
TRBV7-2	TRBJ2-7	NA	TRBD2	TGTGCCAGCAGCCCAAGGAGAGGACTAGCGAACTCCTACGAGCAGTACTTC	CASSPRRGLANSYEQYF
TRBV11-2	TRBJ1-1	NA	NA	TGTGCCAGCAGCTTAGAGGGGACACATATCACTGAAGCTTTCTTT	CASSLEGTHITEAFF
TRBV6-2/TRBV6-3	TRBJ1-5	NA	NA	TGTGCCAGCAGTTACTTGCAGGGTCTCCGTCAGCCCCAGCATTTT	CASSYLQGLRQPQHF
TRBV5-6	TRBJ1-2	NA	NA	TGTGCCAGCAGCAAGCTTATTCGCGGTATGGGGCGGAATGGCTACACCTTC	CASSKLIRGMGRNGYTF
TRBV4-1	TRBJ2-5	NA	TRBD1	TGCGCCAGCAGCGCCCGGACAGGGGTGGGAGAGACCCAGTACTTC	CASSARTGVGETQYF
TRBV6-5	TRBJ1-1	NA	NA	TGTGCCAGCAGTTACCCCGGGGATCCGGCTTCCTATTTCTTT	CASSYPGDPASYFF
TRBV10-3	TRBJ1-5	once	TRBD1	TGTGCCATCAGTGAATCAGGGGGCGGCAATCAGCCCCAGCATTTT	CAISESGGGNQPQHF
TRBV2	TRBJ2-3	once	NA	TGTGCCAGCAGGCAAATTACCAGGGTGACAGATACGCAGTATTTT	CASRQITRVTDTQYF
TRBV19	TRBJ1-1	NA	NA	TGTGCCAGTAGTATGGTCAGGGGAAAGATCGCACCCACTGAAGCTTTCTTT	CASSMVRGKIAPTEAFF
TRBV2	TRBJ2-2	NA	NA	TGTGCCAGCTCCTACCAAGGGACAACTGCTACCGGGGAGCTGTTTTTT	CASSYQGTTATGELFF
TRBV5-1	TRBJ1-3	NA	NA	TGCGCCAGCAGCTTGAGCTCTGGTACTGGAAACACCATATATTTT	CASSLSSGTGNTIYF
TRBV18	TRBJ1-6	NA	NA	TGTGCCAGCTCAGTTTCCCAGGTTGATTATAATTCACCCCTCCACTTT	CASSVSQVDYNSPLHF
TRBV7-2	TRBJ1-4	NA	NA	TGTGCCAGCAGCTTAGGGCTGGGAGGTGAAAAACTGTTTTTT	CASSLGLGGEKLFF